A selection of T cell receptor beta chains follows, all from one sample in a study of blood T cell repertoires in COVID-19. Here immunoSEQ multiplex PCR was the method, and the copy in TCRdb shows in-frame clones only, minus some. The sample lists roughly 300,000 clones; 85% to 90% were seen once. Sequencing used peripheral blood. The receptors were sampled from a human donor in a cohort sampled during active COVID-19. Each CDR3 is given with its conserved first and last residue. The D gene is left open where the match is weak. Some rows have no size entry. The others give once, few or many, or a class for an expanded clone.

d_call j_call clone_size v_call cdr3_aa cdr3_nt
TRBD1 TRBJ1-3 . TRBV7-2 CASSRGTAGNTIYF TGTGCCAGCAGCCGCGGGACAGCTGGAAACACCATATATTTT
TRBD1 TRBJ1-3 . TRBV4-2 CASSPGGRNTIYF TGTGCCAGCAGCCCAGGGGGAAGAAACACCATATATTTT
. TRBJ2-3 once TRBV11-2 CASSPLPSTDTQYF TGTGCCAGCAGCCCCCTCCCCAGCACAGATACGCAGTATTTT
TRBD1 TRBJ1-1 . TRBV11-2 CASSSVTYRGRNTEAFF TGTGCCAGCAGCTCGGTCACCTACAGGGGGCGAAACACTGAAGCTTTCTTT
TRBD2 TRBJ2-6 . TRBV5-1 CASSLGLAGGPAGANVLTF TGCGCCAGCAGCTTGGGGCTAGCGGGAGGGCCGGCTGGGGCCAACGTCCTGACTTTC
TRBD1 TRBJ1-4 . TRBV6-5 CASSYRGADEKLFF TGTGCCAGCTCGTACAGGGGGGCAGATGAAAAACTGTTTTTT
TRBD2 TRBJ2-7 . TRBV5-4 CASSPDLAGVYEQYF TGTGCCAGCAGCCCAGACCTAGCGGGAGTCTACGAGCAGTACTTC
. TRBJ1-3 . TRBV7-9 CASSPSGGPGNTIYF TGTGCCAGCAGCCCTTCGGGAGGGCCTGGAAACACCATATATTTT
TRBD1 TRBJ1-3 few TRBV6-6 CASRRDSSGNTIYF TGTGCCAGCAGACGGGACAGCTCTGGAAACACCATATATTTT
. TRBJ1-4 few TRBV5-6 CASSLSGARLFF TGTGCCAGCAGCTTGAGCGGCGCCCGACTGTTTTTT
. TRBJ1-2 few TRBV4-1 CASSPITGSRYGYTF TGCGCCAGCAGCCCCATAACAGGGTCACGCTATGGCTACACCTTC
TRBD1 TRBJ2-1 . TRBV4-2 CASSPRGLLDNEQFF TGTGCCAGCAGCCCCAGGGGGCTATTAGACAATGAGCAGTTCTTC
TRBD1 TRBJ1-1 . TRBV5-6 CASSLGPEGAGNTEAFF TGTGCCAGCAGCTTGGGGCCTGAGGGGGCTGGGAACACTGAAGCTTTCTTT
. TRBJ1-2 . TRBV28 CASSLSDGYTF TGTGCCAGCAGTTTAAGCGATGGCTACACCTTC
TRBD2 TRBJ2-7 . TRBV19 CASSIMGTSGEVKQYF TGTGCCAGTAGTATAATGGGGACTAGCGGAGAGGTCAAGCAGTACTTC
TRBD1 TRBJ1-1 . TRBV27 CASHGQGVNTEAFF TGTGCCAGCCACGGACAGGGGGTGAACACTGAAGCTTTCTTT
TRBD1 TRBJ1-1 few TRBV19 CASPPPGQGANTEAFF TGTGCCAGTCCTCCTCCGGGACAGGGGGCGAACACTGAAGCTTTCTTT
TRBD1 TRBJ1-2 . TRBV6-5 CASRGTGVYGYTF TGTGCCAGCAGGGGTACAGGGGTTTATGGCTACACCTTC
. TRBJ1-5 few TRBV21-1 CASSKGTGRYGQPQHF TGTGCCAGCAGCAAAGGGACAGGGAGGTATGGTCAGCCCCAGCATTTT
TRBD1 TRBJ1-5 . TRBV28 CASSFLDRDQPQHF TGTGCCAGCAGTTTCCTGGACAGGGACCAGCCCCAGCATTTT
TRBD2 TRBJ2-1 . TRBV5-1 CASSPGTSGREGYNEQFF TGCGCCAGCAGCCCTGGGACTAGCGGGAGGGAAGGATACAATGAGCAGTTCTTC
TRBD1 TRBJ2-1 . TRBV10-3 CAISEDRGPYEQFF TGTGCCATCAGTGAGGACAGGGGGCCCTATGAGCAGTTCTTC
. TRBJ1-2 . TRBV5-1 CASSLRAAGNSNYGYTF TGCGCCAGCAGCTTGAGGGCTGCGGGGAACTCTAACTATGGCTACACCTTC
. TRBJ1-1 . TRBV6-2/TRBV6-3 CASGRGNTEAFF TGTGCCAGCGGCCGAGGGAACACTGAAGCTTTCTTT
. TRBJ1-4 . TRBV27 CASSPQAEGEKLFF TGTGCCAGCAGTCCCCAGGCGGAGGGTGAAAAACTGTTTTTT
. TRBJ1-1 . TRBV7-2 CASSRGGLNTEAFF TGTGCCAGCAGCAGAGGGGGTTTGAACACTGAAGCTTTCTTT
. TRBJ2-3 . TRBV6-6 CASSYGLNTDTQYF TGTGCCAGCAGTTACGGGCTTAACACAGATACGCAGTATTTT
. TRBJ2-4 . TRBV18 CASSPPELGGAANIQYF TGTGCCAGCTCACCACCGGAGCTCGGAGGAGCGGCAAACATTCAGTACTTC
TRBD1 TRBJ1-2 . TRBV4-3 CASSQAQSGGYGYTF TGCGCCAGCAGCCAAGCACAATCAGGGGGCTATGGCTACACCTTC
. TRBJ2-7 . TRBV5-1 CASSDSTGGGGSSYEQYF TGCGCCAGCAGCGATTCGACAGGAGGAGGCGGGAGCTCCTACGAGCAGTACTTC
. TRBJ2-1 . TRBV6-2/TRBV6-3 CASSEGLRWFF TGTGCCAGCAGTGAGGGACTCCGGTGGTTCTTC
. TRBJ2-5 . TRBV7-8 CASSLAPPRWGRETQYF TGTGCCAGCAGCTTAGCCCCCCCCCGGTGGGGGCGAGAGACCCAGTACTTC
. TRBJ2-7 once TRBV19 CASSIAGSSYEQYF TGTGCCAGTAGTATAGCGGGAAGCTCCTACGAGCAGTACTTC
. TRBJ2-5 . TRBV10-3 CAISESNGGETQYF TGTGCCATCAGTGAGTCCAATGGAGGGGAGACCCAGTACTTC